Listed below are T cell receptor beta chains from one sample, sequenced in a study of tumour-infiltrating T cells in Burkitt lymphoma. The method was immunoSEQ multiplex PCR; TCRdb's version includes in-frame clones alone and lacks a portion of them. The sample carries some 2,500 clones, approximately 85% recorded once. The sequenced sample was tumor tissue. All receptors come from a human donor with diffuse large B-cell lymphoma. CDR3s include the opening cysteine and the closing phenylalanine or tryptophan. Fields, in order: clone size, V gene, J gene, CDR3 protein. Clone size, where shown, is once, few, many, or a class for clones that have expanded.

clone_size: once
v_call: TRBV19
j_call: TRBJ1-2
cdr3_aa: CASTPGTVYGYTF

clone_size: .
v_call: TRBV7-2
j_call: TRBJ2-5
cdr3_aa: CASSPQGQQQETQYF

clone_size: once
v_call: TRBV5-5
j_call: TRBJ2-7
cdr3_aa: CASTGGGPWEQYF

clone_size: .
v_call: TRBV27
j_call: TRBJ1-2
cdr3_aa: CASSFGQDYGYTF

clone_size: .
v_call: TRBV21-1
j_call: TRBJ2-5
cdr3_aa: CASQRAKGAGETQYF

clone_size: .
v_call: TRBV2
j_call: TRBJ2-2
cdr3_aa: CASRGASGTGELFF

clone_size: .
v_call: TRBV5-4
j_call: TRBJ2-7
cdr3_aa: CASRDSGTSYEQYF

clone_size: once
v_call: TRBV6-4
j_call: TRBJ2-7
cdr3_aa: CASLKGQGAAEQYF

clone_size: .
v_call: TRBV11-2
j_call: TRBJ1-4
cdr3_aa: CASSFDTARNEKLFF

clone_size: few
v_call: TRBV9
j_call: TRBJ2-2
cdr3_aa: CASSASGGATGELFF

clone_size: .
v_call: TRBV27
j_call: TRBJ1-1
cdr3_aa: CASSSQGAGTEAFF

clone_size: .
v_call: TRBV29-1
j_call: TRBJ2-4
cdr3_aa: CSVDLGQGQNIQYF

clone_size: .
v_call: TRBV6-5
j_call: TRBJ1-3
cdr3_aa: CASSYRQGGNTIYF

clone_size: once
v_call: TRBV28
j_call: TRBJ1-1
cdr3_aa: CASSIGPQLNTEAFF

clone_size: .
v_call: TRBV27
j_call: TRBJ2-7
cdr3_aa: CASSLGQGRGSYEQYF

clone_size: .
v_call: TRBV19
j_call: TRBJ2-7
cdr3_aa: CASSIAGGEYEQYF

clone_size: few
v_call: TRBV5-1
j_call: TRBJ1-1
cdr3_aa: CASRMNTEAFF

clone_size: large
v_call: TRBV19
j_call: TRBJ1-5
cdr3_aa: CASRADSSNQPQHF

clone_size: .
v_call: TRBV7-2
j_call: TRBJ2-3
cdr3_aa: CASSLEFYPDTQYF

clone_size: .
v_call: TRBV7-3
j_call: TRBJ2-1
cdr3_aa: CASSLSSGNNEQFF

clone_size: .
v_call: TRBV27
j_call: TRBJ1-3
cdr3_aa: CASSYSYRSGNTIYF

clone_size: .
v_call: TRBV6-5
j_call: TRBJ2-3
cdr3_aa: CASREADTQYF

clone_size: .
v_call: TRBV20-1
j_call: TRBJ2-7
cdr3_aa: CSAVPGIEQYF

clone_size: .
v_call: TRBV10-1
j_call: TRBJ2-7
cdr3_aa: CASSDTGKGYEQYF

clone_size: .
v_call: TRBV19
j_call: TRBJ2-1
cdr3_aa: CASSIRGAGRNNEQFF

clone_size: .
v_call: TRBV2
j_call: TRBJ2-2
cdr3_aa: CASSEMANTGELFF

clone_size: .
v_call: TRBV2
j_call: TRBJ1-1
cdr3_aa: CASSEEGQFEAFF

clone_size: .
v_call: TRBV7-8
j_call: TRBJ1-4
cdr3_aa: CASSPSLTGPNEKLFF

clone_size: .
v_call: TRBV5-1
j_call: TRBJ2-1
cdr3_aa: CASSLEGARGNNEQFF

clone_size: .
v_call: TRBV6-5
j_call: TRBJ2-2
cdr3_aa: CASTGGNTGELFF

clone_size: few
v_call: TRBV14
j_call: TRBJ1-3
cdr3_aa: CASSQDSNSGNTIYF

clone_size: .
v_call: TRBV11-3
j_call: TRBJ2-7
cdr3_aa: CASSHPSQPRGSYEQYF

clone_size: .
v_call: TRBV5-1
j_call: TRBJ2-7
cdr3_aa: CASSLPDGPYEQYF

clone_size: .
v_call: TRBV13
j_call: TRBJ1-4
cdr3_aa: CASSLGPMGEKLFF

clone_size: .
v_call: TRBV19
j_call: TRBJ2-6
cdr3_aa: CASSIWQVSGANVLTF

clone_size: .
v_call: TRBV7-2
j_call: TRBJ1-1
cdr3_aa: CASSLGEGAREAFF

clone_size: few
v_call: TRBV13
j_call: TRBJ2-3
cdr3_aa: CASSKPSGTSTDTQYF

clone_size: .
v_call: TRBV29-1
j_call: TRBJ1-1
cdr3_aa: CSVEIGVGTEAFF

clone_size: .
v_call: TRBV7-9
j_call: TRBJ2-3
cdr3_aa: CASSFQGALTDTQYF

clone_size: .
v_call: TRBV14
j_call: TRBJ2-5
cdr3_aa: CASSQDFNRETQYF

clone_size: .
v_call: TRBV9
j_call: TRBJ2-3
cdr3_aa: CASSARDSTDTQYF

clone_size: .
v_call: TRBV4-2
j_call: TRBJ1-2
cdr3_aa: CASSQDENRVYGYTF

clone_size: .
v_call: TRBV21-1
j_call: TRBJ2-5
cdr3_aa: CASSTPGKGGHQETQYF

clone_size: .
v_call: TRBV5-6
j_call: TRBJ2-3
cdr3_aa: CASSLEGQGRVDTQYF

clone_size: .
v_call: TRBV6-4
j_call: TRBJ1-4
cdr3_aa: CASSDSFKNEKLFF

clone_size: .
v_call: TRBV7-2
j_call: TRBJ1-3
cdr3_aa: CASSLAGGSGNTIYF

clone_size: .
v_call: TRBV6-1
j_call: TRBJ2-7
cdr3_aa: CASSDLDRDEQYF

clone_size: once
v_call: TRBV10-3
j_call: TRBJ1-1
cdr3_aa: CAISESPGTNTEAFF

clone_size: few
v_call: TRBV5-1
j_call: TRBJ2-3
cdr3_aa: CASNPPGLAGEVDTQYF

clone_size: .
v_call: TRBV5-4
j_call: TRBJ2-2
cdr3_aa: CASSSDKGNTGELFF

clone_size: .
v_call: TRBV5-4
j_call: TRBJ1-1
cdr3_aa: CASSLKGMNTEAFF

clone_size: .
v_call: TRBV11-3
j_call: TRBJ2-3
cdr3_aa: CVSSLGWQNFTDTQYF

clone_size: .
v_call: TRBV7-3
j_call: TRBJ2-7
cdr3_aa: CASSLEGGPYEQYF

clone_size: .
v_call: TRBV5-4
j_call: TRBJ2-7
cdr3_aa: CASSLSGAGNFYEQYF